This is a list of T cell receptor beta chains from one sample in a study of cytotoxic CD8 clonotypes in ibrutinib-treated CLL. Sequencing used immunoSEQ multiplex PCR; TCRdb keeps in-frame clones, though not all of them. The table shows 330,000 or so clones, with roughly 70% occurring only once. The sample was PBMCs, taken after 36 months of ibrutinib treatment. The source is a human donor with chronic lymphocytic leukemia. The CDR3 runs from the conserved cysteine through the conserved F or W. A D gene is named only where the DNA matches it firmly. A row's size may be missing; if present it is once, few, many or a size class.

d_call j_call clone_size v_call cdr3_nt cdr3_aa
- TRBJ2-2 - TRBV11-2 TGTGCCAGCCGACCAACTGGGACTTGGGGGCTGTTTTTT CASRPTGTWGLFF
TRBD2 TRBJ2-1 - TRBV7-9 TGTGCCAGCAGCTTGCGAGGACTAGCGGTGGATGAGCAGTTCTTC CASSLRGLAVDEQFF
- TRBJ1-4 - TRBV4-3 TGCGCCAGCAGCCAAGACAGGGGTAATGAAAAACTGTTTTTT CASSQDRGNEKLFF
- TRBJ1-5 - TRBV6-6 TGTGCCAGCAGTTACAGGGCTGGGCCCCAGCATTTT CASSYRAGPQHF
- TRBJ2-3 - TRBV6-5 TGTGCCAGCAGTTACTCGGGGACTAGCACAGATACGCAGTATTTT CASSYSGTSTDTQYF
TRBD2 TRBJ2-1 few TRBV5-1 TGCGCCAGCAGCTTGGTGGCGGGGGGGCATAATGAGCAGTTCTTC CASSLVAGGHNEQFF
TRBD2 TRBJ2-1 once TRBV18 TGTGCCAGCTCACCACGGGTCGGGGGGTACAATGAGCAGTTCTTC CASSPRVGGYNEQFF
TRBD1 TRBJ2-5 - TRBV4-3 TGCGCCAGCAGCCAAGGGCCGGGACAGGGTCGAGAGACCCAGTACTTC CASSQGPGQGRETQYF
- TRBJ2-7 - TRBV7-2 TGTGCCAGCAGCTTAATCGGTCGCGAGCAGTACTTC CASSLIGREQYF
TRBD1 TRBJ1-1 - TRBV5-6 TGTGCCAGCAGCTTAAATCCAGGGGGAGGTGAAGCTTTCTTT CASSLNPGGGEAFF
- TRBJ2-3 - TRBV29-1 TGCAGCGTAACACATAGCACAGATACGCAGTATTTT CSVTHSTDTQYF
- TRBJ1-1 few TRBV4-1 TGCGCCAGCAGCCAAGATTGGGGGTTTGGCACTGAAGCTTTCTTT CASSQDWGFGTEAFF
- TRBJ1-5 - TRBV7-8 TGTGCCAGCAGCTTTGGGGAGATCAATCAGCCCCAGCATTTT CASSFGEINQPQHF
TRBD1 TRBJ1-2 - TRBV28 TGTGCCAGCAGTTTGGAGGACGGCGGCAGGGGGATGTGGAACTATGGCTACACCTTC CASSLEDGGRGMWNYGYTF
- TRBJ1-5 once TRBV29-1 TGCAGCGTTGCCGGGGGTGAAGCTCTGTATTTT CSVAGGEALYF
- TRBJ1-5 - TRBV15 TGTGCCACCAGCAGAGCCCTGAACCCCGACAGGTATCAGCCCCAGCATTTT CATSRALNPDRYQPQHF
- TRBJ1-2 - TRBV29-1 TGCAGCGTTGACGGCGGATGGGGCGTTAAGGCTAACTATGGCTACACCTTC CSVDGGWGVKANYGYTF
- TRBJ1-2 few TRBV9 TGTGCCAGCAGCGTATTGGACCGACCTAACTATGGCTACACCTTC CASSVLDRPNYGYTF
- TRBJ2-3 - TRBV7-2 TGTGCCAGCAGCTTTGAACCGTCCAACACACATACGCAGTATTTT CASSFEPSNTHTQYF
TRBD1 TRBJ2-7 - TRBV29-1 TGCAGCGTGGGGGACAGGCAGCGCGAGCAGTACTTC CSVGDRQREQYF
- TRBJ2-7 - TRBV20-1 TGCAGTCCGGGACACAATTACGAGCAGTACTTC CSPGHNYEQYF
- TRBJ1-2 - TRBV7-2 TGTGCCAGCAGCTCCGGAACGTATGGCTACACCTTC CASSSGTYGYTF
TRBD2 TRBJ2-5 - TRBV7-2 TGTGCCAGCAGCTTAGCTAGCGGGATCAGGGAGACCCAGTACTTC CASSLASGIRETQYF
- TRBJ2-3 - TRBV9 TGTGCCAGCAGCGTAGGCGTTAACAGGTTCACAGATACGCAGTATTTT CASSVGVNRFTDTQYF
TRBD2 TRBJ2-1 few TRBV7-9 TGTGCCAGCAGGGTAGCGGGGGGTGGGAATGAGCAGTTCTTC CASRVAGGGNEQFF
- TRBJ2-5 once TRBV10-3 TGTGCCACCACCGGCCACAACGCGGAGACCCAGTACTTC CATTGHNAETQYF
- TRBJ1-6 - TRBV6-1 TGTGCCAGCAGTCCCACAGGCTGGCAAACCCTCCACTTT CASSPTGWQTLHF
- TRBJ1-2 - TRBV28 TGTGCCAGCAGTACCGGGGTATTGAATAACTATGGCTACACCTTC CASSTGVLNNYGYTF
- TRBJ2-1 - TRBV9 TGTGCCAGCAGCGTTGGTCTAGCTTACAATGAGCAGTTCTTC CASSVGLAYNEQFF
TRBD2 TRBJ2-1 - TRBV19 TGTGCCACTACCTGGGGGGGAGCGTACAATGAGCAGTTCTTC CATTWGGAYNEQFF
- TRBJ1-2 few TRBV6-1 TGTGCCAGCAGGACGTGGGGAGGGAATAACTATGGCTACACCTTC CASRTWGGNNYGYTF
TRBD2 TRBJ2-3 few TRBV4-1 TGCGCCAGCAGCCTGGGACTAGCGGGGGCAGATACGCAGTATTTT CASSLGLAGADTQYF
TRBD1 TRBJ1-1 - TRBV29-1 TGCAGCGTACGAGGGAGACAGGGGAGCACTGAAGCTTTCTTT CSVRGRQGSTEAFF
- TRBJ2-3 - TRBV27 TGTGCCAGCAGGAGTTATGGCGGAAGAACCACAGATACGCAGTATTTT CASRSYGGRTTDTQYF
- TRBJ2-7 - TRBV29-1 TGCAGCGTTGATAGGGCAGGCGACTCCTACGAGCAGTACTTC CSVDRAGDSYEQYF
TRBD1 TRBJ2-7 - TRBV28 TGTGCCAGCAGCCGAGGTCGGCAGGGGGTTTACGAGCAGTACTTC CASSRGRQGVYEQYF
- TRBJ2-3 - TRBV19 TGTGCCAGTAGTATAAGGACACTTAGCACAGATACGCAGTATTTT CASSIRTLSTDTQYF
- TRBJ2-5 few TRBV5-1 TGCGCCAGCAGCTTGGGACAGGGAGGGACCCAGTACTTC CASSLGQGGTQYF
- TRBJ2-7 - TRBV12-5 TGTGCTAGTGGATCCCTCGGTTTGGGATCCTACGAGCAGTACTTC CASGSLGLGSYEQYF
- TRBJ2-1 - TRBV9 TGTGCCAGCAGCCCTCGGACCACCGTGGCCTACAATGAGCAGTTCTTC CASSPRTTVAYNEQFF
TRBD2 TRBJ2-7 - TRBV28 TGTGCCAGCAGAGCGGGAGGGCCCTCCTACGAGCAGTACTTC CASRAGGPSYEQYF
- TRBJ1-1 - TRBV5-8 TGTGCCAGCAGCTTGGGCAGGTTACTGATGAACACTGAAGCTTTCTTT CASSLGRLLMNTEAFF
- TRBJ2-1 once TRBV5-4 TGTGCCAGCAGCTTGGTTGGGGGGAGCCCGTACAATGAGCAGTTCTTC CASSLVGGSPYNEQFF
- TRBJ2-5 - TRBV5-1 TGCGCCAGCAGCTTGGGACAGCCCCTGATGGAGACCCAGTACTTC CASSLGQPLMETQYF
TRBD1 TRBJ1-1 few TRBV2 TGTGCCAGCACCACAGGGGGGGTGGCTGAAGCTTTCTTT CASTTGGVAEAFF
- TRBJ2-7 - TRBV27 TGTGCCAGCAGTCCGCCCCGACTAGGCGGGACCTACGAGCAGTACTTC CASSPPRLGGTYEQYF
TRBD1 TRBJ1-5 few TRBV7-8 TGTGCCAGCAGCTTCGGGACAGGGTACAATCAGCCCCAGCATTTT CASSFGTGYNQPQHF
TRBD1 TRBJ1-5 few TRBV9 TGTGCCAGCAGCGGGACAGGGGCCAATCAGCCCCAGCATTTT CASSGTGANQPQHF
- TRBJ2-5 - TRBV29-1 TGCAGCGTTCCCACCGAAGGTCAAGAGACCCAGTACTTC CSVPTEGQETQYF
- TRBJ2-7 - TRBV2 TGTGCCAGCAGCGAGTACAGGGCAGCCTACGAGCAGTACTTC CASSEYRAAYEQYF
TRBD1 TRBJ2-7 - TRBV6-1 TGTGCCAGCCAGGGACAGGGTGTGCGCGAGCAGTACTTC CASQGQGVREQYF
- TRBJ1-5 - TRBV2 TGTGCCAGCAGTGACTCTATTTGGGATCAGCCCCAGCATTTT CASSDSIWDQPQHF
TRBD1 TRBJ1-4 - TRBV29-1 TGCAGCGCTGAGGGGACAGGGGAGGGAAAACTGTTTTTT CSAEGTGEGKLFF
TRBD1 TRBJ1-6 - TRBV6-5 TGTGCCAGCAGGCCAGGGGGCGACCATAATTCACCCCTCCACTTT CASRPGGDHNSPLHF